The entry below describes one TCR beta chain. Its binding antigen is unknown. Base quality data are lacking; no much larger clone is found one base away. Germline trimming amounts to 7 bases on V and 2 bases on J, with 8 as the count of junction bases outside the gene matches. Based on the germline V gene (reference sequence), the CDR1 and CDR2 sequences are SEHNR and FQNEAQ. The CDR3 runs 16 amino acids, cysteine and phenylalanine included. Only the CDR3 DNA is retained, 48 bases long and in frame from the first base. Genomic DNA was isolated from the sorted cells so that the TCRbeta CDR3 region could be sequenced. TCRbeta CDR3 regions were sequenced using the immunoSEQ Assay. As stored in TCRdb, this immuneACCESS dataset retains in-frame rearrangements with V and J assigned. A fraction of the clones does not appear; measured against another copy, unresolved V genes explain less than half of the discrepancy, and the remainder lacks a known reason. In this sample the table shows some 42,000 clones, 75% to 90% of which occur a single time. About 4.7% of the sample is in the top ten clones.

Patients with a history of autoimmune disease or receiving systemic immunosuppression were excluded from the trial. Peripheral blood for TCR sequencing was collected from all dose cohorts at baseline, on cycle 4 day 1, and on cycle 7 day 1. The samples were drawn from a first-in-human, open-label, multicenter phase I dose-escalation trial of ivuxolimab. The trial enrolled adults with locally advanced or metastatic head and neck squamous cell, hepatocellular, melanoma or renal cell carcinoma. Before TCR sequencing, CD4+ and CD8+ T cells were separately sorted from peripheral blood. This sample is drawn from a study of OX40 agonist ivuxolimab in advanced cancers. Broadly, across the study: Ivuxolimab was an agonistic, fully human IgG2 monoclonal antibody directed against OX40 (CD134), a costimulatory receptor. Among the 52 dose-escalation patients, around 20 had hepatocellular carcinoma, roughly 15 melanoma, 9 renal cell carcinoma and 9 head and neck cancer. Patients were allowed to have had prior anti-PD-1, anti-PD-L1 or anti-CTLA-4 therapy, and 40% to 45% of the dose-escalation patients had previously received checkpoint inhibitors. The dose-escalation cohort was roughly 87% male with a mean age of about 60 years, ranging from roughly 23 to 80. The paper covers the monotherapy dose-escalation part of the phase I ivuxolimab trial, which included N ≈ 50 patients. The point of sequencing TCRbeta in the periphery was to test whether ivuxolimab changed TCR sequence diversity and drove clonal T-cell expansion. Intravenous ivuxolimab was administered to patients every 2 weeks at six dose levels: 0.01, 0.1, 0.3, 1.5, 3 and 10 mg/kg. Partial responses were achieved by three dose-escalation patients, of whom one had hepatocellular carcinoma and two had cutaneous melanoma.

On the study overall, not on this receptor specifically: In the 0.1-3.0 mg/kg groups, partial responders were among the patients with the lowest normalized peripheral clonal expansion, particularly in CD8+ T cells. Which antigens the clonally expanded peripheral T cells were specific for was not determined. At doses from 0.1 to 3.0 mg/kg, clonal expansion was seen in both CD4+ and CD8+ blood T cells between baseline and week 6. After ivuxolimab, more expanded clones were found on average in CD8+ T cells than in CD4+ T cells. Low levels of normalized T-cell clonal expansion were also seen in some patients who did not respond.

The sequencing used CD4+ or CD8+ T cells sorted from blood, collected in a trial of the OX40 agonist ivuxolimab. The clonotype comes from an adult with an advanced solid tumor such as melanoma, head and neck, liver or kidney cancer. This receptor chain uses TRBV7-9 and TRBJ2-2, and TRBD2 aligns with 9 junction nucleotides. DNA sequence: TGTGCCAGCATCTATAGCGGGGGTGGTAACACCGGGGAGCTGTTTTTT. It is translated as CASIYSGGGNTGELFF. The full variable domain, completed from the reference TRBV7-9 and TRBJ2-2 proteins outside the CDR3, reads DTGVSQNPRHKITKRGQNVTFRCDPISEHNRLYWYRQTLGQGPEFLTYFQNEAQLEKSRLLSDRFSAERPKGSFSTLEIQRTEQGDSAMYLCASIYSGGGNTGELFFGEGSRLTVL.